This T cell receptor (beta chain) derives from a study of blood T cell repertoires in COVID-19. There are 15 residues in the CDR3. In germline, CDR1 is SGHAT, CDR2 FQNNGV. Trimming left V 5 bases short and J 6 bases short, with 16 bases between. Clones were sequenced by immunoSEQ multiplex PCR, and TCRdb holds only the in-frame ones, with some missing. The data show over 20,000 clones, 65% to 80% seen once. Sequenced sample: peripheral blood. The clonotype comes from a man between 45 and 60 years old with COVID-19, enrolled during active disease. The rearrangement joins TRBV11-2 to TRBJ2-2; possible D gene TRBD2, 5 bases. The CDR3 sequence is CASSPRVGLAGELFF. In nucleotides, the CDR3 is TGTGCCAGCAGCCCGAGGGTGGGCCTGGCCGGGGAGCTGTTTTTT.